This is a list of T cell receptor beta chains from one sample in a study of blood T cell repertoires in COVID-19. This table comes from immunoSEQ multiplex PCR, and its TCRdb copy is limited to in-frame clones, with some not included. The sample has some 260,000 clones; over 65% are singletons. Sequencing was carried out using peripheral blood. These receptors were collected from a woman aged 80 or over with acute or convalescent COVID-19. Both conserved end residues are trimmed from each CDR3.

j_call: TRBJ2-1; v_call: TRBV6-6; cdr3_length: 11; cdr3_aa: ASSYEAYNEQF
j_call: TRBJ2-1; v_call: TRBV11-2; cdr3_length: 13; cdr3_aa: ASHPRLAASNEQF
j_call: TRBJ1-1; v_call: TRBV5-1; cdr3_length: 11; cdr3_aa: ASSLSGTTEAF
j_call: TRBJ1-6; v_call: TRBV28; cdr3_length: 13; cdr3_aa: ASSLSPRSGSPLH
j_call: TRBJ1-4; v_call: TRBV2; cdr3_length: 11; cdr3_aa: ASSPGQGEKLF
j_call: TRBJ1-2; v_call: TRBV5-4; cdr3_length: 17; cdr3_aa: ASSLVLRGRPSNNYGYT
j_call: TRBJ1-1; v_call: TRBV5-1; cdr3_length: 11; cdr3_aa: ASSLTGGVEAF
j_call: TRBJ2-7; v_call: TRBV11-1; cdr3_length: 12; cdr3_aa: ASSWDRGPYEQY
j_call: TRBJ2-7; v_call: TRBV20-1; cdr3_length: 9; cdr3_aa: SALLAVEQY
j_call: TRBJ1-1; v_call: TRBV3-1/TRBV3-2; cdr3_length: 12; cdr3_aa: ASSQPRVNTEAF
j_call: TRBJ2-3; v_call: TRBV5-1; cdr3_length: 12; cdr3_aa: ASSDGQATDTQY
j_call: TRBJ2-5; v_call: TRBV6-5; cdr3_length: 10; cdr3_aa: ASSRTGEPRY
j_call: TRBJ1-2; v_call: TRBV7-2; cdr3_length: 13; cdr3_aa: ASSLQHLTNYGYT
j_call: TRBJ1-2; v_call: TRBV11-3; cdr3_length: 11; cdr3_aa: ASSYRGEDGYT
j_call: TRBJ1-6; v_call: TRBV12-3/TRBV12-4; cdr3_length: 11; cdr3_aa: ASSRTGDSPLH
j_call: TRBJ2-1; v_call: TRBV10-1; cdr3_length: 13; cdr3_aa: ASSERDRDLRGQF
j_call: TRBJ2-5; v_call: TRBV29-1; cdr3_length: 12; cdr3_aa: SVFWPSGGETQY
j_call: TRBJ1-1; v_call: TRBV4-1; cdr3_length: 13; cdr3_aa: ASSSLDRDQVEAF
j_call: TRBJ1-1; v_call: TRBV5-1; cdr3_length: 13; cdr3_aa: ASSSTTGRNTEAF
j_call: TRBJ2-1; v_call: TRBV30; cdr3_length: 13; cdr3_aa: AWRLSRSGSYEQF
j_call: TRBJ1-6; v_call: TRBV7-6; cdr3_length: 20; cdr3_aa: ASSLVWAGDDPWSSYNSPLH
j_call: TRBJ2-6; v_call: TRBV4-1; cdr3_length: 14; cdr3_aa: ASSQGPSGDNNVLT
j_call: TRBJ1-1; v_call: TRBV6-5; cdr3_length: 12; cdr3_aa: ASTGDRMNTEAF
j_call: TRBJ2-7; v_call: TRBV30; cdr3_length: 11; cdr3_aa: AQGRGGPYEQY
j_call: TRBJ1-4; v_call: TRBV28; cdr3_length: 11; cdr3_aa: ANRGGLGEKLF
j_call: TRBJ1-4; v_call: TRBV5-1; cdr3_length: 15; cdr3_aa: ASSFRPVSRANEKLF
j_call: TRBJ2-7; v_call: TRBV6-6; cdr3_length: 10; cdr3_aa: ASSEVPYEQY
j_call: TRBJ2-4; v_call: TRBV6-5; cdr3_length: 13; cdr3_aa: ASSSGGLAKNIQY
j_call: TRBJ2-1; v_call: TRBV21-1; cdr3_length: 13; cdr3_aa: ASSPGQGPYNEQF
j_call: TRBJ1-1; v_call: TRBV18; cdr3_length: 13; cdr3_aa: ASSPRQGANTEAF
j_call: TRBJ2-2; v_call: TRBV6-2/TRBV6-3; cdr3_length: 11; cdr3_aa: ASSGLLAGELF
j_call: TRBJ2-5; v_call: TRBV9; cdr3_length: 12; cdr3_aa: ASSPPGGEETQY
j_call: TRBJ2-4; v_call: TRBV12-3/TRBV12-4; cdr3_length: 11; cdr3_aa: ASSSTLRDIQY
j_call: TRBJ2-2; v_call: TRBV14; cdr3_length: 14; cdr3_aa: ASSQDLRGPTGELF
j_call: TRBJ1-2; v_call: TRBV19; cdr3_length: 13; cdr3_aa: ASSIRGTGRNGYT
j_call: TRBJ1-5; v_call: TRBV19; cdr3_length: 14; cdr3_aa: ASSILGGDGNQPQH
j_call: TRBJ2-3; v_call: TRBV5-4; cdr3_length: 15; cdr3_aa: ASSLFGRQASTDTQY
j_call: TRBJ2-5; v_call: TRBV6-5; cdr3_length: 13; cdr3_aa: ASSYGRTPEETQY
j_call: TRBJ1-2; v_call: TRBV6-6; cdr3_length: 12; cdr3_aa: ASSQHDRGYGYT
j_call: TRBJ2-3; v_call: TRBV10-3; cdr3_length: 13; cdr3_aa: AIRVSGTGADTQY
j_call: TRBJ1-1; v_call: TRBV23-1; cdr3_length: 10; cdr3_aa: ASSATENEAF
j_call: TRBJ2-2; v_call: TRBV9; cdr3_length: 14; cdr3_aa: ASSVSGDPNTGELF
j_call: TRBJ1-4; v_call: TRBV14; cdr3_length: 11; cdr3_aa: ASSRLRAGKLF
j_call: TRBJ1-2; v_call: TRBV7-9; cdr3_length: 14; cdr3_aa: ASSFEGSRARYGYT
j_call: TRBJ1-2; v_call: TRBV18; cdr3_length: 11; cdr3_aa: ASSPDSPYGYT
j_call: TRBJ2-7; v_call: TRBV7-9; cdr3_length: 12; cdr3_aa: ASSLGTSINEQY
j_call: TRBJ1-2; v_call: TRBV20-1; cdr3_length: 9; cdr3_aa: VSSSSRGYT
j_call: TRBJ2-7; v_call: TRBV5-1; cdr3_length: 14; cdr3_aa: ASSWAQNPLPYEQY
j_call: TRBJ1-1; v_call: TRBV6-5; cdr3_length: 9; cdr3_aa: ASSRRTEAF
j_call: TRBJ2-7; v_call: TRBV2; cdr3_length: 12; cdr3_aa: ASRGLAGAYEQY
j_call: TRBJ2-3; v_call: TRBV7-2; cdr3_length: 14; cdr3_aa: ASSLGLAGGPFTQY
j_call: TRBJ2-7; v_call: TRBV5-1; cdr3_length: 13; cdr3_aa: ASSFTGAITGEQY